This T cell receptor beta chain originates from a study of blood T cells in healthy people across ages. All donors came from Russia, were Caucasian and healthy, and spanned ages roughly 6 to 95. Whole-study findings and limits: Long-lived donors carried more naive CD4+ cells and greater diversity than aged donors. Bulk PBMC profiling left naive and antigen-experienced comparisons inconclusive.

Germline V gene sequence: CDR1 MDHEN, CDR2 SYDVKM. V lost 7 bases, J lost 6 bases, and 19 bases lay in between. CDR3 length: 15 amino acids. Together with a sample-barcoded 5' primer, a J-beta primer mix was included in a second PCR lasting about 7 to 11 cycles. TCRdb recomputed calls from the 5' RACE reads with MiXCR, one row per CDR3 protein. The sample contains 1.5 million to 2 million distinct CDR3 sequences, around half of which appear only once. Points on this clonotype: The antigen is not known.

The sample consisted of blood. The genes are TRBV28 and TRBJ2-1, with D unclear. This TCR was sampled from a woman aged 40-49 years in good health. DNA for the CDR3: TGTGCCAGCACTCCGACCGCCCTCGGTTTCAATGAGCAGTTCTTC. Protein sequence: CASTPTALGFNEQFF.